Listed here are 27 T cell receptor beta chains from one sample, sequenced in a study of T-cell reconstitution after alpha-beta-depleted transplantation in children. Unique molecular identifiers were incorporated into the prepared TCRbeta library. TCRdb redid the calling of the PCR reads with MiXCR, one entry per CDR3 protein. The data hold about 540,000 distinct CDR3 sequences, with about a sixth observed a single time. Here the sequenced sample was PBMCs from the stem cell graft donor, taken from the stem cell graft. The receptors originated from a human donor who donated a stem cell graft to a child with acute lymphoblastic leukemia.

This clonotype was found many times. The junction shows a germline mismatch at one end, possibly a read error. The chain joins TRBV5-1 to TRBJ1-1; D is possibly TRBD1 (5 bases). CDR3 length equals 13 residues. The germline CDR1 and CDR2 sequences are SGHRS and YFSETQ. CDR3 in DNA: TGTGCCAGCAGCTTGGGGGACAACACTGAAGCTTTCTTT. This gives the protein CASSLGDNTEAFF. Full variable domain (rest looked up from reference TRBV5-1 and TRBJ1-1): KAGVTQTPRYLIKTRGQQVTLSCSPISGHRSVSWYQQTPGQGLQFLFEYFSETQRNKGNFPGRFSGRQFSNSRSEMNVSTLELGDSALYLCASSLGDNTEAFFGQGTRLTVV.

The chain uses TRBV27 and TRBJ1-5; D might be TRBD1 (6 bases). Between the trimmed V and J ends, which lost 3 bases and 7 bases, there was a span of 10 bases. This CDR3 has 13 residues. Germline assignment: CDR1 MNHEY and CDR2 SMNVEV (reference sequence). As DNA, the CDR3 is TGTGCCAGCAGTTTGCAGGGGTTACAGCCCCAGCATTTT. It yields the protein CASSLQGLQPQHF.

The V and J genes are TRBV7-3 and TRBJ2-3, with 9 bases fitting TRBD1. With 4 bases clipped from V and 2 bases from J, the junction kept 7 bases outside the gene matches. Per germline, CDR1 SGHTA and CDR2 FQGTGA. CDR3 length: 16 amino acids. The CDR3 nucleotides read TGTGCCAGCAGCTCTTCCGGGACAGGGTCCACAGATACGCAGTATTTT. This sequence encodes CASSSSGTGSTDTQYF.

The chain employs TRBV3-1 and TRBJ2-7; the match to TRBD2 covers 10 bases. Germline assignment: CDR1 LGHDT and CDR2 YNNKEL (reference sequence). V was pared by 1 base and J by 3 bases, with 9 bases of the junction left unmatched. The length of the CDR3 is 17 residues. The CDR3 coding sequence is TGTGCCAGCAGCCAAGCGACTAGCGGGCAGCAGTTCTACGAGCAGTACTTC. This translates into CASSQATSGQQFYEQYF.

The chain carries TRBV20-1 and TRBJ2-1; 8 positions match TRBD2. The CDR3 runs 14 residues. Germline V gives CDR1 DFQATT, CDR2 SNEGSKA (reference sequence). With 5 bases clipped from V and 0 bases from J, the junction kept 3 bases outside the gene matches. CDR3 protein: CSAQRGPSYNEQFF. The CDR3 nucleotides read TGCAGTGCTCAGCGGGGGCCCTCCTACAATGAGCAGTTCTTC.

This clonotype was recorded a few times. CDR3 nucleotides: TGTGCCAGCAGCACCTGGTCCCCTTACGAGCAGTACTTC. Protein sequence: CASSTWSPYEQYF. The V gene is TRBV7-8, the J gene TRBJ2-7; no clear D. This CDR3 region has 13 residues. CDR1 and CDR2 from the germline V gene are SGHVS and FQNEAQ. The V gene lost 5 bases and the J gene lost 4 bases, with 12 bases spanning the gap.

In nucleotides, the CDR3 is TGTGCCAGCAGCTTGCCGACAGGGGCTGCCACCGGGGAGCTGTTTTTT. The encoded protein is CASSLPTGAATGELFF. The genes are TRBV5-5 and TRBJ2-2; 8 bases agree with TRBD1. With V trimmed by 1 base and J by 4 bases, 6 bases remained unmatched. The CDR3 consists of 16 residues. Germline lookup yields CDR1 SGHKS and CDR2 YYEKEE (reference sequence).

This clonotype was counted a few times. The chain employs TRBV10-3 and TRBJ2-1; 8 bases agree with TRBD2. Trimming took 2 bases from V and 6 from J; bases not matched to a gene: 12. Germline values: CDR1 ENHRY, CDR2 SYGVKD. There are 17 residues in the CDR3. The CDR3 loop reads CAISEPRGGGRPNEQFF. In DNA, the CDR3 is TGTGCCATCAGTGAGCCCCGGGGGGGCGGGAGGCCCAATGAGCAGTTCTTC.

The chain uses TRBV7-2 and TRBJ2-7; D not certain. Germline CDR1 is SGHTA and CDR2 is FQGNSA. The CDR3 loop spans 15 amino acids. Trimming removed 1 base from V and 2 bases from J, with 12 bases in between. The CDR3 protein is CASSLGASNPYEQYF. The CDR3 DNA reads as TGTGCCAGCAGCTTAGGGGCTTCCAATCCCTACGAGCAGTACTTC.

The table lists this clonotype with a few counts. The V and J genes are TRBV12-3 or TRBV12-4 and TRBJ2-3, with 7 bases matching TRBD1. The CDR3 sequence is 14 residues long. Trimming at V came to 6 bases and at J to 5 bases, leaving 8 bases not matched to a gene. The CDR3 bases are TGTGCCAGCAGGCCCCCAGACAGGGTAGATACGCAGTATTTT. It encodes CASRPPDRVDTQYF.

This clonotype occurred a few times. CDR3 in DNA: TGCGCCAGCAGCCGGGACGGAAATTCCTGGCAGTACTTC. The encoded protein is CASSRDGNSWQYF. This sequence joins TRBV5-1 and TRBJ2-7; D assignment may be TRBD1 or TRBD2 (5 bases each). Germline V gene data show CDR1 as SGHRS and CDR2 as YFSETQ. CDR3 size: 13 residues. Between the trimmed V and J ends, which lost 4 bases and 9 bases, there was a span of 17 bases. Full variable domain (missing parts from reference TRBV5-1 and TRBJ2-7): KAGVTQTPRYLIKTRGQQVTLSCSPISGHRSVSWYQQTPGQGLQFLFEYFSETQRNKGNFPGRFSGRQFSNSRSEMNVSTLELGDSALYLCASSRDGNSWQYFGPGTRLTVT.

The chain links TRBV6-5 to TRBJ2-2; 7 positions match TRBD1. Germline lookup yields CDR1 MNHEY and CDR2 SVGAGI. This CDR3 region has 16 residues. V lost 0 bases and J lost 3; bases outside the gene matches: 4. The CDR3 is CASSYSTGRDTGELFF. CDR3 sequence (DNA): TGTGCCAGCAGTTACTCGACAGGGAGAGACACCGGGGAGCTGTTTTTT.

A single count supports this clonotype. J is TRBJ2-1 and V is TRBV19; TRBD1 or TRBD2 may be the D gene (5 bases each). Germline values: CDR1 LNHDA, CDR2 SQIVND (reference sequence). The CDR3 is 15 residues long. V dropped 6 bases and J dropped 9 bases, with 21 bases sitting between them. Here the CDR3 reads CASSTGNPGLGEQFF. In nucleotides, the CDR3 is TGTGCCAGTAGCACCGGGAACCCGGGGCTCGGTGAGCAGTTCTTC.

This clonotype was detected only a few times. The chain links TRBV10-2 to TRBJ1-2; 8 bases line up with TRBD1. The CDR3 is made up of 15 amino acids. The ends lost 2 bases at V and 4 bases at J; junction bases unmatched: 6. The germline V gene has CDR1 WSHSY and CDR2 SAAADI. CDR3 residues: CASSEGPGGFYGYTF. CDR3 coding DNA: TGCGCCAGCAGTGAGGGGCCAGGGGGCTTCTATGGCTACACCTTC.

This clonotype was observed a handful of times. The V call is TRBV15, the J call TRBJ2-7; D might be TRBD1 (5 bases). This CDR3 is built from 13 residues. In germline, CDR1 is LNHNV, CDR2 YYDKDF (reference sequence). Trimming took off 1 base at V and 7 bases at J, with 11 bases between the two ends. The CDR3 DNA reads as TGTGCCACCAGCAGAGTAAGGGGTACGGAGCAGTACTTC. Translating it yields CATSRVRGTEQYF.

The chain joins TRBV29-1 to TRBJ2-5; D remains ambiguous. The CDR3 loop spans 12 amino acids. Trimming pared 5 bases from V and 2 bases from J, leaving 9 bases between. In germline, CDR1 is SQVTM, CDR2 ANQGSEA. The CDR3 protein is CSVRGGQETQYF. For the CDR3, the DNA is TGCAGCGTTCGTGGCGGACAAGAGACCCAGTACTTC.

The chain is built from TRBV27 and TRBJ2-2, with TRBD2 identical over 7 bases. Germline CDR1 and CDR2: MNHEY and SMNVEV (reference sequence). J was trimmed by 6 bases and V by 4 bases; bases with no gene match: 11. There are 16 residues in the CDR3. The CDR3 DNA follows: TGTGCCAGCAGTTCTGCGGGAGAATGGGCCGCCGGGGAGCTGTTTTTT. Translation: CASSSAGEWAAGELFF.

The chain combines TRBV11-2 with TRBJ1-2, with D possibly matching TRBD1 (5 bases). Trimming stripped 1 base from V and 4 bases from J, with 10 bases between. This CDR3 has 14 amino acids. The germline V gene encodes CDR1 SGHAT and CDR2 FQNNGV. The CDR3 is CASSLVGQFYGYTF. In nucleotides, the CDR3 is TGTGCCAGCAGCTTAGTGGGGCAGTTCTATGGCTACACCTTC.

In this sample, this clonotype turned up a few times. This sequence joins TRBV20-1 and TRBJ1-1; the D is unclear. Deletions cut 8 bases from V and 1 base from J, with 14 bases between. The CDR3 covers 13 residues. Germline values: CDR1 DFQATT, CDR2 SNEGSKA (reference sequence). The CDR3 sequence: CSQTSGKNTEAFF. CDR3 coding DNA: TGCAGTCAAACTTCCGGGAAGAACACTGAAGCTTTCTTT.

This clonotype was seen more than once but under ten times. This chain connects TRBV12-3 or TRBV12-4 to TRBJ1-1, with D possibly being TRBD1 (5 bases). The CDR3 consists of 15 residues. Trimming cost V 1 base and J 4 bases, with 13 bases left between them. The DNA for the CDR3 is TGTGCCAGCAGTTTAGGGGTTGGCGGGGGCACTGAAGCTTTCTTT. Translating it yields CASSLGVGGGTEAFF.

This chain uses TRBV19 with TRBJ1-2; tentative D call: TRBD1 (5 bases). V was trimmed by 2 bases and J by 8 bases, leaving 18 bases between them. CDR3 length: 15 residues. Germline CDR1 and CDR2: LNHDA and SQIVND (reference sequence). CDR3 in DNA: TGTGCCAGTAGTATATTCGGGGGAAGTGGTTCGGGCTACACCTTC. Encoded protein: CASSIFGGSGSGYTF. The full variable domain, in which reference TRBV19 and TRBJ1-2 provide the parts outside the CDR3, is DGGITQSPKYLFRKEGQNVTLSCEQNLNHDAMYWYRQDPGQGLRLIYYSQIVNDFQKGDIAEGYSVSREKKESFPLTVTSAQKNPTAFYLCASSIFGGSGSGYTFGSGTRLTVV.

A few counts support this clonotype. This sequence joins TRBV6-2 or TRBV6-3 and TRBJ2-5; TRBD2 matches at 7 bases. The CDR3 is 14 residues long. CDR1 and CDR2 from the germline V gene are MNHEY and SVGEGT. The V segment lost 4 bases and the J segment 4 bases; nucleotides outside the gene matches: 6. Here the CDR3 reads CASSWGGAGETQYF. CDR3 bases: TGTGCCAGCAGTTGGGGGGGAGCAGGAGAGACCCAGTACTTC.

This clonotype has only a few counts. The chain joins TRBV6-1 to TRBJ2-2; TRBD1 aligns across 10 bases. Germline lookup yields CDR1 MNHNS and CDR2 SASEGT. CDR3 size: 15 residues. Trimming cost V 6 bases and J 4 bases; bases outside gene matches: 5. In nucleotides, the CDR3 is TGTGCCAGCAGACCCGACAGGGGGCTCACCGGGGAGCTGTTTTTT. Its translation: CASRPDRGLTGELFF.

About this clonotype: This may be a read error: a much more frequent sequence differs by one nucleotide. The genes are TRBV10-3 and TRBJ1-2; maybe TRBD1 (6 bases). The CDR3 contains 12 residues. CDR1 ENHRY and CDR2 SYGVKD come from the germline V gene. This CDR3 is CAVSDYRDGYTF. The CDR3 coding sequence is TGTGCCGTCAGTGATTACAGGGACGGCTACACCTTC.

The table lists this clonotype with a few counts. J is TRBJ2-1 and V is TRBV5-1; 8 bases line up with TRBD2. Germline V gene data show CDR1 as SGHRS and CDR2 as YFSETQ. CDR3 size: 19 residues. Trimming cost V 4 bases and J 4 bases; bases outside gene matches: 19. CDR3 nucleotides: TGCGCCAGCAGCCCTATGAGGGGGGACGCGGGAGGAACATACAATGAGCAGTTCTTC. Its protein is CASSPMRGDAGGTYNEQFF.

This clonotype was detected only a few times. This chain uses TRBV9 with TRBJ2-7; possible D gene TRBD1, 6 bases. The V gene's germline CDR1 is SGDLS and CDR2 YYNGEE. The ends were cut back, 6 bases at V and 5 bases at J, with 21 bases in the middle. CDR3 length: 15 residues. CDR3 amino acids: CASTQGEGISNEQYF. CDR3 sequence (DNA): TGTGCCAGCACACAGGGAGAGGGAATATCTAACGAGCAGTACTTC. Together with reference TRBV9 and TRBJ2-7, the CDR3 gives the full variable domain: DSGVTQTPKHLITATGQRVTLRCSPRSGDLSVYWYQQSLDQGLQFLIQYYNGEERAKGNILERFSAQQFPDLHSELNLSSLELGDSALYFCASTQGEGISNEQYFGPGTRLTVT.

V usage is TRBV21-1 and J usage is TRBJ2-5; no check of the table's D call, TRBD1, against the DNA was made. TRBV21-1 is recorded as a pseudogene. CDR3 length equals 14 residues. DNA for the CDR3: TGTGCCAGCAAGCGCCGGGGCCACAAAGAGACCCAGTACTTC. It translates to CASKRRGHKETQYF.